Listed below are T cell receptor beta chains from one sample, sequenced in a study of human T cells and chemical hapten exposure. TCRdb fed the RACE reads into MiXCR, producing one record per CDR3 protein. The repertoire holds around 75,000 distinct CDR3 sequences, with approximately 12% as singletons. This sample comprised whole blood, obtained in connection with sensitization to the hapten diphenylcyclopropenone (DPC). The receptors stem from a woman aged 55-69 years with alopecia areata. Some clones in this sample may be carry-over from other donors' samples. Both conserved end residues are part of each CDR3. D genes are given only for firm matches. Only part of the rows carry a size: once, few, many, or a class if the clone is expanded.

TRBV27	-	TRBJ1-5	-	TGTGCCAGCAGTTTATACTCAACTAGCAATCAGCCCCAGCATTTT	CASSLYSTSNQPQHF
TRBV6-5	-	TRBJ2-3	-	TGTGCCAGCAGTCCCGGGACTGCCCACACAGATACGCAGTATTTT	CASSPGTAHTDTQYF
TRBV12-3/TRBV12-4	few	TRBJ2-3	-	TGTGCCAGCAGGGACGGCACAGATACGCAGTATTTT	CASRDGTDTQYF
TRBV29-1	few	TRBJ2-5	-	TGCAGCGCCACGACCAGTCCCGCCGAGGAGACCCAGTACTTC	CSATTSPAEETQYF
TRBV11-2	many	TRBJ2-3	TRBD1	TGTGCCAGCATCGGACAGGGAGATACGCAGTATTTT	CASIGQGDTQYF
TRBV10-3	many	TRBJ2-1	TRBD1	TGTGCCATCAGCCCCCGGGACAGGCAGCAGTTCTTC	CAISPRDRQQFF
TRBV30	few	TRBJ2-1	-	TGTGCCTGGGGGCAGGGGATATTGACTAGGAACAATGAGCAGTTCTTC	CAWGQGILTRNNEQFF
TRBV2	few	TRBJ1-5	TRBD1	TGTGCCAGCAGTGACTCGGGACAGGGGGCAGGTGGGCCCCAGCATTTT	CASSDSGQGAGGPQHF
TRBV3-1	-	TRBJ1-1	TRBD1	TGTGCCAGCAGCCAAGATTTTAGGGGGCGGAGGGAACCTGAAGCTTTCTTT	CASSQDFRGRREPEAFF
TRBV4-2	few	TRBJ2-5	TRBD1	TGTGCCAGCAGCCTAAGGGCAGGGGGCTCGGGCCAAGAGACCCAGTACTTC	CASSLRAGGSGQETQYF
TRBV3-1	many	TRBJ2-7	TRBD1	TGTGCCAGCAGCCAAGGGACAGGGGGTTACGAGCAGTACTTC	CASSQGTGGYEQYF
TRBV20-1	few	TRBJ1-4	-	TGCAGTGCTAGAGTTAGGCGGCTGGATGGTGAAAAACTGTTTTTT	CSARVRRLDGEKLFF
TRBV5-6	many	TRBJ1-1	-	TGTGCCAGCAGCCCTTCTCAGGGCGGAAACACTGAAGCTTTCTTT	CASSPSQGGNTEAFF
TRBV24-1	many	TRBJ2-1	-	TGTGCCACCAGTTTGGAGGCCGGGACAAATGAGCAGTTCTTC	CATSLEAGTNEQFF
TRBV27	-	TRBJ1-5	-	TGTGCCAGCAGTCCAACGGTAGTACAGGGCCTTGGGCCCCAGCATTTT	CASSPTVVQGLGPQHF
TRBV7-6	-	TRBJ2-1	TRBD1	TGTGCCAGCAGTCACGACAGGGGGCGGTACAATGAGCAGTTCTTC	CASSHDRGRYNEQFF
TRBV10-2	many	TRBJ2-7	-	TGCGCCAGCAGGCCTCAGGGGGTCGGGGGCTACGAGCAGTACTTC	CASRPQGVGGYEQYF
TRBV5-8	few	TRBJ2-5	-	TGTGCCAGCTCCACAAGGTCTTTGGAGACCCAGTACTTC	CASSTRSLETQYF
TRBV6-5	few	TRBJ2-7	-	TGTGCCAGCAGAAATGGTGGGATATCCTACGAGCAGTACTTC	CASRNGGISYEQYF
TRBV2	many	TRBJ1-3	TRBD1	TGTGCCAGCACTGGGACAGTCTCTGGAAACACCATATATTTT	CASTGTVSGNTIYF
TRBV29-1	few	TRBJ1-3	-	TGCAGCGTTGAAGGAGGCTTTAATGGAAACACCATATATTTT	CSVEGGFNGNTIYF
TRBV10-3	many	TRBJ2-7	TRBD1	TGTGCCATCAGTGATAGATCGGGACAGGGCCTCTACGAGCAGTACTTC	CAISDRSGQGLYEQYF
TRBV30	few	TRBJ1-6	-	TGTGCCTGGAGACCCTTACAGGGAGTCACTGATAATTCACCCCTCCACTTT	CAWRPLQGVTDNSPLHF
TRBV6-6	once	TRBJ1-1	TRBD1	TGTGCCAGCAGTTACGAGGGACAGATAAACACTGAAGCTTTCTTT	CASSYEGQINTEAFF
TRBV5-4	many	TRBJ2-2	-	TGTGTCGAGTCCCGGGACAACACCGGGGAGCTGTTTTTT	CVESRDNTGELFF
TRBV6-5	many	TRBJ1-3	-	TGTGCCAGCAGTTACTCCAGGACAAAGAACACCATATATTTT	CASSYSRTKNTIYF
TRBV20-1	few	TRBJ2-5	TRBD2	TGCAGTGCTAGAGAGCTAGCGGGGGTTGAGACCCAGTACTTC	CSARELAGVETQYF
TRBV6-2/TRBV6-3	many	TRBJ1-5	-	TGTGCCAGCAGTTCACCCCCCCAGGGCAGGGTAAGGCAGCCCCAGCATTTT	CASSSPPQGRVRQPQHF
TRBV3-1	many	TRBJ1-1	-	TGTGCCAGCAGCACGGGACCGAACACTGAAGCTTTCTTT	CASSTGPNTEAFF
TRBV7-6	many	TRBJ2-3	-	TGTGCCAGCAGTTTACCGGGCCTTACCGCCGATACGCAGTATTTT	CASSLPGLTADTQYF
TRBV4-1	-	TRBJ1-5	-	TGCGCCAGCAGCCCACAGTGGGGACCTAATCAGCCCCAGCATTTT	CASSPQWGPNQPQHF
TRBV25-1	many	TRBJ2-7	-	TGTGCCAGTAGCTACGAGCAGTACTTC	CASSYEQYF
TRBV5-1	-	TRBJ2-5	-	TGCGCCAGCAGCTCCCAGACTGATCAAGAGCCCCAGTACTTC	CASSSQTDQEPQYF
TRBV29-1	-	TRBJ1-1	-	TGCAGCGTTGAAGAGGGAAACACTGAAGCTTTCTTT	CSVEEGNTEAFF
TRBV20-1	-	TRBJ2-3	TRBD2	TGCAGTGCTAGAGTTCCAGCGGGGGGGCCCAAAAATACGCAGTATTTT	CSARVPAGGPKNTQYF
TRBV3-1	few	TRBJ2-3	TRBD2	TGTGCCAGCAGCCAAGTGCCTAGCGGGGGGGCCACGGCTTGGACAGATACGCAGTATTTT	CASSQVPSGGATAWTDTQYF
TRBV18	-	TRBJ1-6	-	TGTGCCAGCTCACCGGTCGAAGGGTCTTTTAATTCACCCCTCCACTTT	CASSPVEGSFNSPLHF
TRBV6-6	many	TRBJ2-2	-	TGTGCCAGCAGTTACTCACCCGGCGCCACCGGGGAGCTGTTTTTT	CASSYSPGATGELFF
TRBV2	-	TRBJ1-6	-	TGTGCCAGCAGCTACAGGACGCCATCACCCCTCCACTTT	CASSYRTPSPLHF
TRBV7-9	many	TRBJ2-3	-	TGTGCCAGCAGCTTAGCAGTAGCAGATACGCAGTATTTT	CASSLAVADTQYF
TRBV12-3/TRBV12-4	-	TRBJ2-5	-	TGTGCCAGCAGTTTAGGACGTACAGGTGATCAAGAGACCCAGTACTTC	CASSLGRTGDQETQYF
TRBV10-1	-	TRBJ2-1	-	TGCGCCAGCACGAGTGAGCAGTTCTTC	CASTSEQFF
TRBV4-1	few	TRBJ1-3	-	TGCGCCAGCAGCCAACTAAGGGGGGCCCGGACGCTGAGCGGAAACACCATATATTTT	CASSQLRGARTLSGNTIYF
TRBV5-1	few	TRBJ2-5	-	TGCGCCAGCAGCTTGGCCGAGGAGACCCAGTACTTC	CASSLAEETQYF
TRBV18	-	TRBJ2-1	TRBD1	TGTGCCAGCTCACCGACAGGGGTGAACAATGAGCAGTTCTTC	CASSPTGVNNEQFF
TRBV3-1	few	TRBJ2-2	-	TGTGCCAGCAGCCAAGACCTACGGAGGATGCTGTTTTTT	CASSQDLRRMLFF
TRBV11-2	many	TRBJ2-5	TRBD2	TGTGCCAGCAGCTTAGGATTCCTAGCGGGACTCCAAGAGACCCAGTACTTC	CASSLGFLAGLQETQYF
TRBV29-1	-	TRBJ2-1	TRBD2	TGCAGCTCCGGCCGCGGGGGAAGCTCCTACAATGAGCAGTTCTTC	CSSGRGGSSYNEQFF
TRBV10-1	many	TRBJ2-3	-	TGCGCCAGCAGTGATGGGGGGGCGGGCACAGATACGCAGTATTTT	CASSDGGAGTDTQYF
TRBV29-1	-	TRBJ2-4	-	TGCAGCGTTGCCCCGGCCCAATCCGGGTGGAACATTCAGTACTTC	CSVAPAQSGWNIQYF
TRBV20-1	few	TRBJ2-1	TRBD2	TGCAGTGCTAGAGCAGGGAGCGGGGGGGCGAACAATGAGCAGTTCTTC	CSARAGSGGANNEQFF
TRBV29-1	many	TRBJ1-1	TRBD1	TGCAGCGTCGCCGGGGGGACAGGGAGGGGACTGGACACTGAAGCTTTCTTT	CSVAGGTGRGLDTEAFF
TRBV27	many	TRBJ1-6	TRBD1	TGTGCCAGCAGTTCTTTGACAGGGGAAGGTGGATCACCCCTCCACTTT	CASSSLTGEGGSPLHF
TRBV5-1	many	TRBJ2-5	-	TGCGCCAGCAGCGGGCCCCCGACTTACCAAGAGACCCAGTACTTC	CASSGPPTYQETQYF
TRBV7-2	-	TRBJ1-3	-	TGTGCCAGCAGCTGGGGGGGGCGAGTCTCTGGAAACACCATATATTTT	CASSWGGRVSGNTIYF
TRBV9	many	TRBJ2-1	TRBD2	TGTGCCAGCAGCGTAGTAGCGGGGGAGTACAATGAGCAGTTCTTC	CASSVVAGEYNEQFF